These T cell receptor beta chains were read from a single sample in a study of blood T cell repertoires in COVID-19. The protocol was immunoSEQ multiplex PCR, while the TCRdb copy is restricted to in-frame clones and leaves out a portion. This table holds 5,500 to 7,500 clones, over 75% found once. Sequenced sample: peripheral blood. These receptors were obtained from a human donor in a cohort sampled during active COVID-19. Each CDR3 is given with its conserved first and last residue. A D gene is named only where the DNA matches it firmly. Where a row states a size, it is once, few, many or the class of an expanded clone; other rows omit it.

clone_size d_call j_call v_call cdr3_nt cdr3_aa
. . TRBJ1-2 TRBV7-2 TGTGCCAGCAGCCTCTCTCGACAGACCTCTAACTATGGCTACACCTTC CASSLSRQTSNYGYTF
. TRBD1 TRBJ2-7 TRBV12-5 TGTGCTAGTGGGCTCCCCGGGACAGGACACTACGAGCAGTACTTC CASGLPGTGHYEQYF
. . TRBJ1-2 TRBV4-2 TGTGCCAGCAGCCAGGCCGGACAGAACTATGGCTACACCTTC CASSQAGQNYGYTF
. TRBD1 TRBJ1-2 TRBV5-1 TGCGCCAGCAGCAGAGAGGGGGCTAAGGAGGGCTACACCTTC CASSREGAKEGYTF
few . TRBJ2-7 TRBV21-1 TGTGCCAGCAGAACGGACCCTCGCCTAACGGGAGGGCTCTACGAGCAGTACTTC CASRTDPRLTGGLYEQYF
. . TRBJ2-1 TRBV7-3 TGTGCCAGCAGCCCCCGGGGCGGGAGTAGGGGGAATGAGCAGTTCTTC CASSPRGGSRGNEQFF
. TRBD1 TRBJ2-7 TRBV7-2 TGTGCCAGTACGCCGGGACAGGGCTACGAGCAGTACTTC CASTPGQGYEQYF
. TRBD2 TRBJ2-3 TRBV28 TGTGCCAGCAGAAAAGTAGCGGGAGTTGTTGTAGATACGCAGTATTTT CASRKVAGVVVDTQYF
. TRBD2 TRBJ2-3 TRBV10-2 TGCGCCAGCAGTGCTGGCGGGAGTGGGGGCACAGATACGCAGTATTTT CASSAGGSGGTDTQYF
. . TRBJ2-2 TRBV4-3 TGCGCCAGCAGCCGAGGACAGTACACCGGGGAGCTGTTTTTT CASSRGQYTGELFF
. . TRBJ2-1 TRBV21-1 TGTGCCAGCAGCCTACCGGGACTGGTGTCGGCCCAAACCTACAATGAGCAGTTCTTC CASSLPGLVSAQTYNEQFF
large . TRBJ1-5 TRBV4-1 TGCGCCAGCAGCCAATCGGAGACAGGCGGACTTAATCAGCCCCAGCATTTT CASSQSETGGLNQPQHF
. . TRBJ2-7 TRBV2 TGTGCCAGCAGTGCCTCAGGAGACTACACTATATACGAGCAGTACTTC CASSASGDYTIYEQYF
. . TRBJ2-3 TRBV3-1/TRBV3-2 TGTGCCAGCGCCGCTTTGCACCCAACTAGCACAGATACGCAGTATTTT CASAALHPTSTDTQYF
. TRBD2 TRBJ2-3 TRBV4-1 TGCGCCAGCAGCCCTCGGGGGCGGGAGGGTTCTGATACGCAGTATTTT CASSPRGREGSDTQYF
once . TRBJ1-4 TRBV6-6 TGTGCCAGCAGTTACTCGGAAACTGGGAGTGAAAAACTGTTTTTT CASSYSETGSEKLFF
. TRBD1 TRBJ1-1 TRBV5-4 TGTGCCGGGGAGACAGGGCCGAACACTGAAGCTTTCTTT CAGETGPNTEAFF